What follows are 27 T cell receptor beta chains derived from one specimen sequenced in a study of STAT5B mutations in CD4+ large granular lymphocyte leukemia (dated by TCRdb to the early 2020s). Libraries were constructed by the immunoSEQ multiplex PCR assay. TCRdb took over this immuneACCESS table, retaining in-frame rearrangements with V and J assigned. Such tables are incomplete; in checked studies, under half of the missing clones stem from an unresolved V gene, and the remainder is unexplained. The sample includes 25,000 to 35,000 clones, with about 74% observed a single time. Approximately 0.29% of the sample comes from the top ten. The specimen sequenced was CD4+ T cells from blood buffy coats. These receptors were taken from a human donor in good health.

V gene TRBV18 combines with J gene TRBJ2-2; the D call may be TRBD1 or TRBD2 (5 bases each). The CDR3 totals 16 residues. The ends were cut back, 1 base at V and 4 bases at J, with 13 bases in the middle. Germline V gives CDR1 KGHSH, CDR2 LQKENI. CDR3 residues: CASSPLRTGATGELFF. The CDR3 bases are TGTGCCAGCTCACCACTTAGAACCGGGGCCACCGGGGAGCTGTTTTTT. The full variable domain, completed using reference TRBV18 and TRBJ2-2, is NAGVMQNPRHLVRRRGQEARLRCSPMKGHSHVYWYRQLPEEGLKFMVYLQKENIIDESGMPKERFSAEFPKEGPSILRIQQVVRGDSAAYFCASSPLRTGATGELFFGEGSRLTVL.

V and J are TRBV10-3 and TRBJ1-4; D unclear. V was pared by 3 bases and J by 0 bases, with 5 bases between. CDR1 and CDR2 (germline): ENHRY, SYGVKD. The CDR3 consists of 14 residues. DNA for the CDR3: TGTGCCATCAGTGACCTGGCAACTAATGAAAAACTGTTTTTT. Protein: CAISDLATNEKLFF.

The chain recombines TRBV6-1 with TRBJ2-1, with D possibly called TRBD1 or TRBD2 (5 bases each). This CDR3 has 13 amino acids. Trimming left V 7 bases short and J 8 bases short, with 15 bases between. Germline CDR1 MNHNS, CDR2 SASEGT. CDR3: CASMEMGVHEQFF. For the CDR3, the DNA is TGTGCCAGCATGGAAATGGGGGTGCATGAGCAGTTCTTC.

The chain links TRBV14 to TRBJ2-2; 10 bases are shared with TRBD2. V dropped 0 bases and J dropped 4; count of bases not matched to a gene: 8. The CDR3 spans 18 residues. Germline CDR1 reads SGHDN; CDR2 reads FVKESK. The chain's CDR3 is CASSQEYGLAEATGELFF. The CDR3 DNA follows: TGTGCCAGCAGCCAAGAATACGGACTAGCGGAAGCCACCGGGGAGCTGTTTTTT.

The chain employs TRBV9 and TRBJ2-1, with D possibly being TRBD2 (6 bases). Germline lookup yields CDR1 SGDLS and CDR2 YYNGEE. The CDR3 loop spans 15 amino acids. With 3 bases removed from V and 4 bases from J, the gap between germline ends came to 14 bases. The CDR3 DNA is TGTGCCAGCAGCGAAGAACTAGCCGGATACAATGAGCAGTTCTTC. It translates to CASSEELAGYNEQFF.

This clone was counted only a few times. The chain combines TRBV7-9 with TRBJ2-2; the match to TRBD1 covers 7 bases. V dropped 3 bases and J dropped 0; count of bases not matched to a gene: 4. Germline V lookup: CDR1 SEHNR, CDR2 FQNEAQ (reference sequence). The CDR3 has 16 amino acids. CDR3 amino acids: CASSFGTAANTGELFF. The CDR3 coding sequence is TGTGCCAGCAGCTTTGGGACAGCCGCGAACACCGGGGAGCTGTTTTTT.

The chain uses TRBV5-1 and TRBJ2-7, with 9 nucleotides matching TRBD1. After removal of 3 bases from V and 5 bases from J, the junction contained 12 bases not matched to a gene. Germline CDR1 is SGHRS and CDR2 is YFSETQ. There are 16 residues in the CDR3. The CDR3 region has the DNA TGCGCCAGCAGCTCCAGTGCCGGGACAGGGATTGACGAGCAGTACTTC. It yields the protein CASSSSAGTGIDEQYF.

The rearrangement joins TRBV30 to TRBJ1-1; D is ambiguous. CDR3 length equals 12 residues. The V gene lost 1 base and the J gene lost 7 bases, with 10 bases spanning the gap. Looked up from germline, CDR1 is GTSNPN and CDR2 is SVGIG (reference sequence). CDR3 nucleotide sequence: TGTGCCTGGAGTGGGGCATCAGGTGAAGCTTTCTTT. Translating gives CAWSGASGEAFF.

The sample holds a few counts of this clone. The chain joins TRBV7-2 to TRBJ1-3, with TRBD1 matching 8 bases. The V and J ends lost 0 bases and 2 bases, in that order; junction bases with no gene match: 9. Germline V CDR1 and CDR2: SGHTA, FQGNSA. The CDR3 extends over 18 amino acids. The CDR3 loop reads CASSLAPPGGLTGNTIYF. The CDR3 DNA is TGTGCCAGCAGCTTAGCGCCCCCAGGGGGCTTAACTGGAAACACCATATATTTT.

This clone was counted a few times. This chain joins TRBV30 and TRBJ1-1, with D possibly TRBD1 on 5 matching bases. The germline V and J ends were trimmed by 4 bases and 0 bases, with 12 bases remaining between them. Germline CDR1 reads GTSNPN; CDR2 reads SVGIG (reference sequence). The length of the CDR3 is 14 residues. CDR3 sequence reads: CAWIKTDMNTEAFF. CDR3 in DNA: TGTGCCTGGATTAAGACAGACATGAACACTGAAGCTTTCTTT.

V and J are TRBV6-5 and TRBJ1-2; D not certain. Germline V gives CDR1 MNHEY, CDR2 SVGAGI. Trimming left V 5 bases short and J 8 bases short, with 15 bases between. CDR3 length: 13 residues. The CDR3 nucleotides read TGTGCCAGCAGTAAGGAGGCCGGGGTAGGCTACACCTTC. This encodes CASSKEAGVGYTF.

The V call is TRBV28, the J call TRBJ1-5; perhaps TRBD1 as D (6 bases). Trimming shortened V by 7 bases and J by 0 bases, and 16 bases separated the two germline ends. The CDR3 runs 16 residues. Germline loops: CDR1 MDHEN, CDR2 SYDVKM. As DNA, the CDR3 is TGTGCCAGCATCTCAGGAGGGACATATAGCAATCAGCCCCAGCATTTT. Translating it yields CASISGGTYSNQPQHF.

The gene calls are TRBV7-9 and TRBJ2-7, with a tentative D call TRBD1 (6 bases). Germline V gives CDR1 SEHNR, CDR2 FQNEAQ (reference sequence). Between the trimmed V and J ends, which lost 3 bases and 6 bases, there was a span of 12 bases. The CDR3 runs to 13 residues. CDR3 nucleotides: TGTGCCAGCAGCTTCCGGGACACGGTCGAGCAGTACTTC. This encodes CASSFRDTVEQYF.

This chain links TRBV15 with TRBJ2-3, with a weak D call TRBD2 (5 bases). This CDR3 is built from 16 residues. V was pared by 7 bases and J by 3 bases, with 20 bases between. The germline CDR1 and CDR2 sequences are LNHNV and YYDKDF (reference sequence). The DNA of the CDR3 is TGTGCCACCAACTCTCTACTTATAGAGGGAACAGATACGCAGTATTTT. Encoded protein: CATNSLLIEGTDTQYF. The full variable domain, with the rest looked up from reference TRBV15 and TRBJ2-3, is DAMVIQNPRYQVTQFGKPVTLSCSQTLNHNVMYWYQQKSSQAPKLLFHYYDKDFNNEADTPDNFQSRRPNTSFCFLDIRSPGLGDTAMYLCATNSLLIEGTDTQYFGPGTRLTVL.

This rearrangement joins TRBV30 to TRBJ1-5, with TRBD1 identical over 7 bases. V was clipped by 2 bases and J by 7 bases; unmatched bases: 5. Germline V gene lookup returns CDR1 GTSNPN and CDR2 SVGIG (reference sequence). This CDR3 is built from 13 residues. Here the CDR3 reads CAWSPGGGQPQHF. The CDR3 DNA follows: TGTGCCTGGAGTCCAGGGGGAGGACAGCCCCAGCATTTT.

This rearrangement joins TRBV30 to TRBJ2-7; D assignment may be TRBD1 or TRBD2 (5 bases each). V lost 0 bases to trimming and J lost 7 bases, with 13 bases between them. This CDR3 has 13 residues. Germline loops: CDR1 GTSNPN, CDR2 SVGIG (reference sequence). CDR3 nucleotide sequence: TGTGCCTGGAGTGTACGAGGGGCTGTGGAGCAGTACTTC. As protein: CAWSVRGAVEQYF.

The chain is built from TRBV6-5 and TRBJ1-6, with TRBD1 matching 9 bases. Germline loops: CDR1 MNHEY, CDR2 SVGAGI. This CDR3 region has 14 residues. The ends lost 2 bases at V and 9 bases at J; junction bases unmatched: 2. CDR3 in amino acids: CASSYRDRASPLHF. CDR3 DNA sequence: TGTGCCAGCAGTTACCGGGACAGGGCTTCACCCCTCCACTTT.

The count of this clone is one. The chain combines TRBV7-9 with TRBJ2-7; a weak D match, TRBD2 (6 bases). Germline V gene lookup returns CDR1 SEHNR and CDR2 FQNEAQ (reference sequence). Trimming cost V 5 bases and J 7 bases, with 18 bases left between them. The CDR3 is 14 residues long. CDR3 bases: TGTGCCAGCAGCCGGGGACGGGGGTCGTTTGAGCAGTACTTC. This codes for CASSRGRGSFEQYF.

The chain joins TRBV30 to TRBJ1-1, with D unresolved. The CDR3 consists of 12 residues. Trimming stripped 0 bases from V and 11 bases from J, with 13 bases between. Germline V lookup: CDR1 GTSNPN, CDR2 SVGIG (reference sequence). In nucleotides, the CDR3 is TGTGCCTGGAGTGTAGGGTTTCCGGTGGCTTTCTTT. This encodes CAWSVGFPVAFF.

The chain carries TRBV27 and TRBJ2-7; TRBD2 matches at 7 bases. V was pared by 4 bases and J by 2 bases, with 11 bases of the junction left unmatched. This CDR3 contains 16 residues. Germline V CDR1 and CDR2: MNHEY, SMNVEV (reference sequence). The CDR3 nucleotides are TGTGCCAGCAGTTCTATAGCGGGCCTCCTAACCTACGAGCAGTACTTC. Its translation is CASSSIAGLLTYEQYF.

The chain is built from TRBV6-1 and TRBJ2-3; D is undetermined. The germline CDR1 and CDR2 sequences are MNHNS and SASEGT. Trimming took off 2 bases at V and 4 bases at J, with 7 bases between the two ends. The CDR3 has 13 residues. The CDR3 DNA is TGTGCCAGCAGTGAAAGCCGCGCAGATACGCAGTATTTT. Translated: CASSESRADTQYF.

The chain has TRBV18 and TRBJ2-3; the D gene could be TRBD1 or TRBD2 (5 bases each). The V gene lost 2 bases and the J gene lost 0 bases, with 18 bases spanning the gap. The CDR3 totals 18 residues. Germline V gives CDR1 KGHSH, CDR2 LQKENI. This CDR3 reads CASSPNFDSWGSTDTQYF. The DNA of the CDR3 is TGTGCCAGCTCACCAAATTTTGACTCGTGGGGGAGCACAGATACGCAGTATTTT.

The chain combines TRBV2 with TRBJ1-1; 10 nucleotides match TRBD1. V shed 8 bases, J shed 4 bases, and the junction held 4 bases outside the gene matches. Germline V gene sequence: CDR1 SNHLY, CDR2 FYNNEI. The CDR3 is made up of 13 amino acids. The CDR3 spells CASGWTGGTEAFF. CDR3 nucleotide sequence: TGTGCCAGCGGTTGGACAGGGGGCACTGAAGCTTTCTTT.

This clone has only one observation. The rearrangement links TRBV5-6 to TRBJ2-1, with D maybe TRBD2 (6 bases). CDR3 length: 14 amino acids. Germline CDR1 and CDR2: SGHDT and YYEEEE. V lost 2 bases, J lost 15 bases, and 21 bases lay in between. As DNA, the CDR3 is TGTGCCAGCAGCTTTGCGGGACTGCCAGCGGCACCGTTCTTC. Protein sequence: CASSFAGLPAAPFF.

This rearrangement joins TRBV5-1 to TRBJ2-1, with TRBD2 identical over 15 bases. Looked up from germline, CDR1 is SGHRS and CDR2 is YFSETQ. Trimming cost V 3 bases and J 9 bases; bases outside gene matches: 7. The CDR3 has 16 amino acids. This chain's CDR3 is CASSSPGLAGGGEQFF. In nucleotides, the CDR3 is TGCGCCAGCAGCTCCCCGGGACTAGCGGGGGGAGGTGAGCAGTTCTTC.

The chain recombines TRBV30 with TRBJ2-7; the D gene could be TRBD1 or TRBD2 (5 bases each). Trimming cost V 3 bases and J 6 bases, with 18 bases left between them. The CDR3 extends over 14 amino acids. CDR1 is GTSNPN and CDR2 is SVGIG in the germline V gene (reference sequence). In DNA form, the CDR3 reads TGTGCCTGGAGGACAGCGGATTGGTCTAGCGAGCAGTACTTC. Protein sequence: CAWRTADWSSEQYF.

This sequence joins TRBV9 and TRBJ2-3; 14 bases match TRBD2. The CDR3 extends over 17 amino acids. The V segment lost 3 bases and the J segment 6 bases; nucleotides outside the gene matches: 9. Germline V CDR1 and CDR2: SGDLS, YYNGEE. CDR3 sequence reads: CASSGLAGGRRIDTQYF. The CDR3 bases are TGTGCCAGCAGCGGACTAGCGGGGGGGAGGAGGATCGATACGCAGTATTTT.